Given below is one TCR beta chain in context. The data derive from a study of CD8 T cells in Susac syndrome. Germline V gene lookup returns CDR1 GTSNPN and CDR2 SVGIG (reference sequence). V was pared by 2 bases and J by 5 bases, with 10 bases between. The CDR3 covers 14 residues. Random hexamers were used to reverse transcribe the RNA input (about 0.5 to 1 ug). The amplification used immunoSEQ multiplex PCR on TCR beta CDR3; it spanned 54 Vbeta and 13 Jbeta. TCRdb reanalysed the immunoSEQ multiplex PCR reads using MiXCR and keeps one entry per CDR3 protein. The sample lists around 140,000 distinct CDR3 sequences, approximately 95% occurring once. Treatment-naive patients with stable or active relapsing-remitting disease were the multiple sclerosis controls.

The source is a human donor with multiple sclerosis. The V gene is TRBV30, the J gene TRBJ1-6, with D perhaps TRBD1 (5 bases). The source material was CD4+ T cells from PBMCs. CDR3 nucleotides: TGTGCCTGGAGTACCCAGGGCAATAATTCACCCCTCCACTTT. The encoded protein is CAWSTQGNNSPLHF.